This paragraph reports one T cell receptor (beta chain). The V and J ends lost 1 base and 3 bases respectively, with 4 bases between them. Germline CDR1 is SNHLY and CDR2 is FYNNEI. CDR3 length equals 13 residues. This sample stems from a study of cytomegalovirus exposure and HLA in healthy donors. PCR involved 60 Vbeta and 13 Jbeta primers. The table came from immunoSEQ multiplex PCR; TCRdb's copy has only in-frame clones and leaves some out. The profile covers around 64,000 clones, with approximately 58% appearing a single time and about 3% taken by the ten largest. The origin of this receptor is a woman between 50 and 59 years old in good health and CMV-seronegative. The sample consisted of PBMCs. The chain combines TRBV2 with TRBJ2-1; D is undetermined. The CDR3 DNA sequence: TGTGCCAGCAGTGAAGTATACTACAATGAGCAGTTCTTC. It codes for CASSEVYYNEQFF. The entire variable domain, with the rest obtained from reference TRBV2 and TRBJ2-1, is as follows: EPEVTQTPSHQVTQMGQEVILRCVPISNHLYFYWYRQILGQKVEFLVSFYNNEISEKSEIFDDQFSVERPDGSNFTLKIRSTKLEDSAMYFCASSEVYYNEQFFGPGTRLTVL.